This T cell receptor (beta chain) was found in a study of graft-versus-host responses after intestinal transplantation. Per the germline V gene, CDR1 is MNHEY and CDR2 is SMNVEV (reference sequence). This CDR3 has 17 residues. The V gene end was trimmed by 3 bases and the J gene end by 4 bases; junction bases not matched to a gene: 7. Clones were sequenced by immunoSEQ multiplex PCR, and TCRdb holds only the in-frame ones, with some missing. The table records some 81,000 clones, less than 90% of them present only once. Study-level findings and limits: Recipient marrow held GvH clones, some first seen in ileum or blood.

This clone was detected once. Its antigen is as yet unknown. V gene TRBV27 combines with J gene TRBJ2-1; 12 positions match TRBD2. This sequence originates from a human donor who received an intestinal transplant. The sequencing here drew on unstimulated CD4+ T cells sorted from spleen or lymph node cells, taken before intestinal transplant. CDR3 region: CASSFFLAGGSYNEQFF. CDR3 coding DNA: TGTGCCAGCAGTTTTTTCCTAGCGGGAGGGTCGTACAATGAGCAGTTCTTC.